This TCR beta chain is from a study of T-cell memory formation after mild COVID-19. Overall study findings and caveats: Contracting CD4+ clones sat mainly in CM and EM; CD8+ in EMRA.

Notes on this clonotype: Its antigen is not identified.

TCRdb reprocessed the 5' RACE reads via MiXCR and lists one record per CDR3 protein. The sample includes roughly 610,000 distinct CDR3 sequences, approximately 15% seen only once; the top ten take roughly 7.7%. CDR3 length: 13 amino acids. V was pared by 5 bases and J by 3 bases, with 10 bases between. Specimen: PBMCs or a T cell subset sorted from them (not recorded which). This clonotype was obtained from an adult woman who had mild COVID-19 (a few samples of this study predate the infection). Cell type and time point are not known. J is TRBJ1-2 and V is TRBV12-3 or TRBV12-4; TRBD1 is a possible D gene (6 bases). DNA of the CDR3: TGTGCCAGCAGTACGGGGGCTCACTATGGCTACACCTTC. Translation: CASSTGAHYGYTF.